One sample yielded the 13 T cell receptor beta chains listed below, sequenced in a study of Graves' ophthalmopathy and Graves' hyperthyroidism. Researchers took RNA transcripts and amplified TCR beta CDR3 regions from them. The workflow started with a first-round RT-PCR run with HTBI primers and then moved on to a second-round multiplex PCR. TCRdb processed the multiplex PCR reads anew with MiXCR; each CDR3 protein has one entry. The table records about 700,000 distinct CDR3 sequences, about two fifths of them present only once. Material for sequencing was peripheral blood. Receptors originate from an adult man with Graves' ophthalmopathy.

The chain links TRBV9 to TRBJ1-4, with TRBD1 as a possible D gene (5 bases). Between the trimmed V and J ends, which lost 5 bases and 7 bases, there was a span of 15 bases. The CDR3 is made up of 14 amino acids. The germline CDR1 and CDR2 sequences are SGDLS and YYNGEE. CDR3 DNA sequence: TGTGCCAGCAGAGGGACTAGCGGAGGTGAAAAACTGTTTTTT. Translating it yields CASRGTSGGEKLFF. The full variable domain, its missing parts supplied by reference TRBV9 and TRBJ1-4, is DSGVTQTPKHLITATGQRVTLRCSPRSGDLSVYWYQQSLDQGLQFLIQYYNGEERAKGNILERFSAQQFPDLHSELNLSSLELGDSALYFCASRGTSGGEKLFFGSGTQLSVL.

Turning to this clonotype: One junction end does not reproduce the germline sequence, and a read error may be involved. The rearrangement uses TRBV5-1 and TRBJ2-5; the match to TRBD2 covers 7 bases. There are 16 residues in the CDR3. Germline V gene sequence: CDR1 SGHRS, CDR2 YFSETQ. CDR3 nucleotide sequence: TGTGCCAGCAGCAGGATTGGGGGACTATCCCAAGAGATCCAGTACTTC. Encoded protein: CASSRIGGLSQEIQYF.

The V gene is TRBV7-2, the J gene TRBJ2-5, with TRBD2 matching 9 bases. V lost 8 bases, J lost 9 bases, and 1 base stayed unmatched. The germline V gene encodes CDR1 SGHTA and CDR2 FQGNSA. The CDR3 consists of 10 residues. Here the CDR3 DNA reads TGTGCCAGCGTAGCGGGGGCCCAGTACTTC. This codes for CASVAGAQYF.

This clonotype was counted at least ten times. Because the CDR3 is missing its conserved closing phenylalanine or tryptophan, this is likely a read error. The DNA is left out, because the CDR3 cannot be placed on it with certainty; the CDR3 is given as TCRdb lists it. Here the CDR3 reads CASSVTAGPPLV. The chain has TRBV10-3 and TRBJ1-1. Germline V gene sequence: CDR1 ENHRY, CDR2 SYGVKD. The CDR3 is 12 residues long, ends included.

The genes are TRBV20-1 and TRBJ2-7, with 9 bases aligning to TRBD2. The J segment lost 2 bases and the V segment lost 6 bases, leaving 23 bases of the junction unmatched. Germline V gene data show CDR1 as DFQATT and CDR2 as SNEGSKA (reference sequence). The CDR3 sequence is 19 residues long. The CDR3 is CSASFRQGFVLAGTYEQYF. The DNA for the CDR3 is TGCAGTGCCTCCTTCCGGCAGGGATTTGTTCTAGCGGGGACCTACGAGCAGTACTTC.

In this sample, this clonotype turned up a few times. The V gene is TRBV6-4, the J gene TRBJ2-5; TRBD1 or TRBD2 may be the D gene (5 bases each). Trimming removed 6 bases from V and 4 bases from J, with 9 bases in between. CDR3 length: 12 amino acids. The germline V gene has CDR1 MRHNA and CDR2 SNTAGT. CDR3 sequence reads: CASREDIETQYF. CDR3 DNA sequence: TGTGCCAGCAGGGAGGACATAGAGACCCAGTACTTC.

The CDR3 reads CAITAGTPTTNTEAFF. CDR3 DNA sequence: TGTGCCATCACGGCAGGGACGCCTACTACGAACACTGAAGCTTTCTTT. V and J are TRBV10-3 and TRBJ1-1; D perhaps matches TRBD1 (5 bases). CDR1 and CDR2 (germline): ENHRY, SYGVKD. Trimming removed 7 bases from V and 1 base from J, with 19 bases in between. This CDR3 comprises 16 residues.

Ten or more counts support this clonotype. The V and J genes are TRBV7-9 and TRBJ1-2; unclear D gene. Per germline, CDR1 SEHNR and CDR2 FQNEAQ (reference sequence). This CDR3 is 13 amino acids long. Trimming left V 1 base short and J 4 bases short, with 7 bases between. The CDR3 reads CASSLEAVYGYTF. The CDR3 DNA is TGTGCCAGCAGCTTAGAAGCTGTCTATGGCTACACCTTC.

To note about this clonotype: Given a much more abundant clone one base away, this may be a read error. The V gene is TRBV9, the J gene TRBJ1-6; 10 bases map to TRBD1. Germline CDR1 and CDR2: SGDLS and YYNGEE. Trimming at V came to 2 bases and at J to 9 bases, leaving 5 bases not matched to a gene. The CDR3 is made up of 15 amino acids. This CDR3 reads CASSVTGGHFSPLHF. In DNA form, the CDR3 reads TGTGCCAGCAGCGTGACAGGGGGCCATTTTTCACCCCTCCACTTT. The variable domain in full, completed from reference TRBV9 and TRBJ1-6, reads DSGVTQTPKHLITATGQRVTLRCSPRSGDLSVYWYQQSLDQGLQFLIQYYNGEERAKGNILERFSAQQFPDLHSELNLSSLELGDSALYFCASSVTGGHFSPLHFGNGTRLTVT.

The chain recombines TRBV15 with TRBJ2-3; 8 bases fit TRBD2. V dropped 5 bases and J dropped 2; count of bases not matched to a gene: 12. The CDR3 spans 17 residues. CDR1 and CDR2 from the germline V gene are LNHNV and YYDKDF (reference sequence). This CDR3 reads CATSLTPGTRTTDTQYF. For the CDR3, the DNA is TGTGCCACCAGCCTTACTCCCGGGACTAGGACCACAGATACGCAGTATTTT.

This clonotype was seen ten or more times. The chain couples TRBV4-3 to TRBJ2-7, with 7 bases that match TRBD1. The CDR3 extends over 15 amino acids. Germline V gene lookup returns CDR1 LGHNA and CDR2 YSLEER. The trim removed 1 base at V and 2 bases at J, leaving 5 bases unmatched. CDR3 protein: CASSQGRQGAYEQYF. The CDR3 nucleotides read TGCGCCAGCAGCCAAGGGCGGCAGGGGGCCTACGAGCAGTACTTC.

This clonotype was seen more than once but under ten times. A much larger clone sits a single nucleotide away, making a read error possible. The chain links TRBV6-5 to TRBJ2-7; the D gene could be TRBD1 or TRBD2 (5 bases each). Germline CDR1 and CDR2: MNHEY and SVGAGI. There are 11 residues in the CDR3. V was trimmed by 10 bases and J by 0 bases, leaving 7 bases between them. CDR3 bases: TGTGCCACCGGGGCCTCCTACGAGCAGTACTTC. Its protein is CATGASYEQYF.

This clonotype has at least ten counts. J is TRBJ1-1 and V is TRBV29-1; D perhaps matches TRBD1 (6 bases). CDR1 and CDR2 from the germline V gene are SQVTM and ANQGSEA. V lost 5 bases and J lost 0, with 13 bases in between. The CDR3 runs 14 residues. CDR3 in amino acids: CSVLGQTMNTEAFF. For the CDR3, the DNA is TGCAGCGTTCTAGGACAGACCATGAACACTGAAGCTTTCTTT. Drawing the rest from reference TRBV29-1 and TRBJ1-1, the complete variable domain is SAVISQKPSRDICQRGTSLTIQCQVDSQVTMMFWYRQQPGQSLTLIATANQGSEATYESGFVIDKFPISRPNLTFSTLTVSNMSPEDSSIYLCSVLGQTMNTEAFFGQGTRLTVV.